The source of this TCR beta chain is a study of T cells in Graves' hyperthyroidism and ophthalmopathy. Study results and limitations: Also found in blood were most expanded thyroid clonotypes above 0.001.

Trimming shortened V by 5 bases and J by 1 base, and 8 bases separated the two germline ends. There are 13 residues in the CDR3. The V gene's germline CDR1 is MNHEY and CDR2 SMNVEV (reference sequence). Exclusion of a patient resulted from uncontrolled infection, other autoimmune disease, pregnancy or lactation. Concerning this clonotype itself: What it binds is unknown.

What was amplified from RNA transcripts were TCR beta CDR3 regions. The HTBI set primed first-round TCR CDR3 RT-PCR. TCRdb analysed the multiplex PCR reads with MiXCR anew, one entry per CDR3 protein. The sample carries approximately 370,000 distinct CDR3 sequences, just under 15% recorded once. The chain has TRBV27 and TRBJ1-1; the D gene is possibly TRBD1 (5 bases). This receptor was taken from a woman in her 30s with Graves' hyperthyroidism. Sequencing was carried out using blood. In nucleotides, the CDR3 is TGTGCCAGCAGTAAGACAGAGAACACTGAAGCTTTCTTT. This translates into CASSKTENTEAFF.